These 5 T cell receptor beta chains were sequenced from one sample in a study of blood T cell repertoires in COVID-19. The protocol was immunoSEQ multiplex PCR, while the TCRdb copy is restricted to in-frame clones and leaves out a portion. The sample lists 250,000 to 300,000 clones, more than 75% occurring once. Sequencing input: peripheral blood. These receptor sequences come from a woman aged 60-75 years with COVID-19, enrolled during active disease.

V gene TRBV29-1 combines with J gene TRBJ2-7; D is undetermined. V dropped 1 base and J dropped 6 bases, with 7 bases sitting between them. The CDR3 length is 11 residues. Germline V lookup: CDR1 SQVTM, CDR2 ANQGSEA. CDR3 amino acids: CSVEGPLEQYF. CDR3 in DNA: TGCAGCGTTGAAGGGCCGCTCGAGCAGTACTTC.

The chain joins TRBV7-2 to TRBJ2-3; 13 nucleotides align to TRBD2. This CDR3 has 16 residues. The V gene end was trimmed by 2 bases and the J gene end by 5 bases; junction bases not matched to a gene: 4. The germline V gene has CDR1 SGHTA and CDR2 FQGNSA. The CDR3 sequence: CASSLMGLAGRDTQYF. CDR3 coding DNA: TGTGCCAGCAGCTTAATGGGACTAGCGGGGAGAGATACGCAGTATTTT.

This clone came up a few times. V is TRBV20-1 and J is TRBJ1-1, with a tentative D call TRBD1 (5 bases). The CDR3 covers 10 residues. From germline, CDR1 is DFQATT and CDR2 SNEGSKA (reference sequence). V dropped 6 bases and J dropped 10 bases, with 12 bases sitting between them. CDR3 nucleotides: TGCAGTGCACCGCGGGGCAGAGCTTTCTTT. This sequence encodes CSAPRGRAFF.

The V gene is TRBV7-8, the J gene TRBJ1-2; 8 nucleotides agree with TRBD1. Per germline, CDR1 SGHVS and CDR2 FQNEAQ. J was trimmed by 5 bases and V by 0 bases; bases with no gene match: 5. There are 15 residues in the CDR3. CDR3 nucleotides: TGTGCCAGCAGCTTAGCGCTACAGGGGGGTTATGGCTACACCTTC. It codes for CASSLALQGGYGYTF.

V is TRBV11-1 and J is TRBJ2-7; D possibly corresponds to TRBD1 (6 bases). With 2 bases removed from V and 6 bases from J, the gap between germline ends came to 17 bases. The germline V gene encodes CDR1 SGHAT and CDR2 FQDESV (reference sequence). The CDR3 consists of 15 residues. CDR3 residues: CASSLQYQQGSEQYF. In DNA form, the CDR3 reads TGTGCCAGCAGCTTACAATACCAACAGGGAAGCGAGCAGTACTTC.